Below, 21 T cell receptor beta chains from the same sample are listed, as sequenced in a study of blood T cells in healthy people across ages. Combining a sample-barcoded 5' primer with a J-beta primer mix, a second PCR ran for roughly 6 to 12 cycles. TCRdb redid the calling of the 5' RACE reads with MiXCR, one entry per CDR3 protein. The table has over 600,000 distinct CDR3 sequences, around three fifths seen once. Input material: blood. The receptors were gathered from a middle-aged man in good health.

This sequence joins TRBV25-1 and TRBJ2-5; D call uncertain. Germline CDR1 reads MGHDK; CDR2 reads SYGVNS. The CDR3 loop spans 8 amino acids. Trimming stripped 4 bases from V and 13 bases from J, with 4 bases between. The CDR3 loop is CASSVWYF. CDR3 nucleotides: TGTGCCAGCAGTGTCTGGTACTTC.

This clonotype was counted only a few times. The genes are TRBV10-3 and TRBJ2-5; the D gene is possibly TRBD1 (6 bases). Germline V lookup: CDR1 ENHRY, CDR2 SYGVKD. V was clipped by 1 base and J by 2 bases, with 11 bases between them. This CDR3 spans 15 amino acids. The CDR3 region has the DNA TGTGCCATCAGTGAGTTAACAGGACAGCAAGAGACCCAGTACTTC. Translated, it gives CAISELTGQQETQYF.

This chain joins TRBV5-1 and TRBJ2-1; 7 bases align to TRBD2. This CDR3 comprises 17 residues. From germline, CDR1 is SGHRS and CDR2 YFSETQ. With V trimmed by 1 base and J by 7 bases, 14 bases remained unmatched. DNA of the CDR3: TGCGCCAGCAGCTTGTTCCTGACTAGCCTGCGCGGGAATGAGCAGTTCTTC. It codes for CASSLFLTSLRGNEQFF. Supplemented by reference TRBV5-1 and TRBJ2-1, the full variable domain reads KAGVTQTPRYLIKTRGQQVTLSCSPISGHRSVSWYQQTPGQGLQFLFEYFSETQRNKGNFPGRFSGRQFSNSRSEMNVSTLELGDSALYLCASSLFLTSLRGNEQFFGPGTRLTVL.

This rearrangement joins TRBV6-2 or TRBV6-3 to TRBJ2-1; D may match TRBD1 or TRBD2 (5 bases each). With 1 base removed from V and 1 base from J, the gap between germline ends came to 26 bases. The germline V gene has CDR1 MNHEY and CDR2 SVGEGT. This CDR3 contains 21 residues. The CDR3 region has the DNA TGTGCCAGCAGTTACTTAAACGATTATTGGGCCCGGGACCGATCCTACAATGAGCAGTTCTTC. Protein product: CASSYLNDYWARDRSYNEQFF.

This chain uses TRBV4-1 with TRBJ2-1; tentative D call: TRBD2 (6 bases). V gave up 0 bases and J gave up 1 base, with 10 bases separating them. The CDR3 contains 16 residues. Germline CDR1 and CDR2: MGHRA and YSYEKL. CDR3 loop: CASSQDVGGSYNEQFF. For the CDR3, the DNA is TGCGCCAGCAGCCAAGATGTGGGAGGTTCCTACAATGAGCAGTTCTTC.

There are a few counts of this clonotype. This chain connects TRBV10-3 to TRBJ1-6, with 10 positions matching TRBD1. This CDR3 is built from 15 residues. CDR1 and CDR2 (germline): ENHRY, SYGVKD. J lost 6 bases, V lost 6 bases, and 5 bases had no gene match. The CDR3 nucleotides are TGTGCCATCAGGGAAAGGGACAGGGGTAATTCACCCCTCCACTTT. Its translation: CAIRERDRGNSPLHF.

V and J are TRBV19 and TRBJ2-1; 8 nucleotides agree with TRBD2. Judging by the DNA end, TRBJ2-7 fits better; the J call may be wrong. This CDR3 has 17 residues. CDR1 and CDR2 (germline): LNHDA, SQIVND (reference sequence). CDR3: CASSHRGGLAGYNEQYF. In nucleotides, the CDR3 is TGTGCCAGTAGTCATAGGGGGGGGCTAGCGGGCTACAATGAGCAGTACTTC.

V usage is TRBV6-1 and J usage is TRBJ1-1; 7 nucleotides line up with TRBD1. The CDR3 runs to 13 residues. With V trimmed by 2 bases and J by 12 bases, 9 bases remained unmatched. Germline loops: CDR1 MNHNS, CDR2 SASEGT. CDR3 amino acids: CASSELEGARTFF. The CDR3 DNA reads as TGTGCCAGCAGTGAACTGGAGGGGGCGAGGACTTTCTTT.

The CDR3 DNA sequence: TGTGCCAGCCGGGACATTAATGAAAAACTGTTTTTT. Its protein product is CASRDINEKLFF. This chain uses TRBV6-1 with TRBJ1-4; TRBD1 might be the D (6 bases). Germline V gene data show CDR1 as MNHNS and CDR2 as SASEGT. V dropped 8 bases and J dropped 4 bases, with 8 bases sitting between them. The CDR3 is made up of 12 amino acids.

The genes are TRBV9 and TRBJ2-5; D unresolved. The CDR3 is 12 amino acids. CDR1 is SGDLS, CDR2 YYNGEE, per germline. Trimming took 1 base from V and 11 from J, leaving 12 bases between them. Here the CDR3 reads CASSVSPNEQYF. The CDR3 bases are TGTGCCAGCAGCGTAAGTCCCAATGAGCAGTACTTC.

V usage is TRBV5-1 and J usage is TRBJ1-2, with D perhaps TRBD1 (6 bases). Germline values: CDR1 SGHRS, CDR2 YFSETQ. The length of the CDR3 is 17 residues. The ends were cut back, 3 bases at V and 3 bases at J, with 21 bases in the middle. The CDR3 DNA follows: TGCGCCAGCAGCTCGGGGGTGACAGGTTGGAGGGACTATGGCTACACCTTC. As protein: CASSSGVTGWRDYGYTF. The full variable domain, completed using reference TRBV5-1 and TRBJ1-2, is KAGVTQTPRYLIKTRGQQVTLSCSPISGHRSVSWYQQTPGQGLQFLFEYFSETQRNKGNFPGRFSGRQFSNSRSEMNVSTLELGDSALYLCASSSGVTGWRDYGYTFGSGTRLTVV.

This rearrangement joins TRBV10-3 to TRBJ2-6; 7 bases line up with TRBD2. This CDR3 has 19 residues. The J segment lost 4 bases and the V segment lost 4 bases, leaving 16 bases of the junction unmatched. CDR1 and CDR2 (germline): ENHRY, SYGVKD. CDR3 in amino acids: CAISVAFGPGTTGANVLTF. CDR3 coding DNA: TGTGCCATCAGTGTGGCTTTCGGCCCAGGGACTACCGGGGCCAACGTCCTGACTTTC.

The V call is TRBV27, the J call TRBJ2-3; D might be TRBD2 (7 bases). The V end was cut by 2 bases, the J end by 3 bases, with 21 bases between. Germline V CDR1 and CDR2: MNHEY, SMNVEV (reference sequence). This CDR3 contains 18 residues. This chain's CDR3 is CASSLKRGAELGTDTQYF. CDR3 DNA sequence: TGTGCCAGCAGTTTAAAACGGGGGGCCGAGTTGGGGACAGATACGCAGTATTTT.

The V call is TRBV5-1, the J call TRBJ2-3; 7 nucleotides agree with TRBD2. Germline trimming cut 3 bases from V and 3 bases from J; bases unmatched to any gene: 13. CDR1 SGHRS and CDR2 YFSETQ come from the germline V gene. This CDR3 is 17 amino acids long. The CDR3 region is CASSSKGERDGTDTQYF. The CDR3 DNA reads TGCGCCAGCAGCTCCAAGGGCGAGCGGGATGGTACAGATACGCAGTATTTT.

The rearrangement links TRBV20-1 to TRBJ2-7; D is uncertain. Per germline, CDR1 DFQATT and CDR2 SNEGSKA (reference sequence). Trimming took 3 bases from V and 2 from J, leaving 11 bases between them. This CDR3 is built from 13 residues. CDR3: CSARVRTTYEQYF. The CDR3 bases are TGCAGTGCTAGGGTTAGGACCACCTACGAGCAGTACTTC.

The genes are TRBV7-2 and TRBJ2-5; 9 nucleotides match TRBD2. Germline-derived CDR1 and CDR2 are SGHTA and FQGNSA. J lost 6 bases, V lost 0 bases, and 8 bases had no gene match. The CDR3 loop spans 16 amino acids. The CDR3 protein is CASSLAGGRGLKTQYF. The CDR3 DNA follows: TGTGCCAGCAGCTTAGCCGGCGGGAGGGGGCTGAAGACCCAGTACTTC. Full variable domain (remainder filled in from reference TRBV7-2 and TRBJ2-5): GAGVSQSPSNKVTEKGKDVELRCDPISGHTALYWYRQSLGQGLEFLIYFQGNSAPDKSGLPSDRFSAERTGGSVSTLTIQRTQQEDSAVYLCASSLAGGRGLKTQYFGPGTRLLVL.

The chain couples TRBV18 to TRBJ1-2; no firm D call. V dropped 3 bases and J dropped 4 bases, with 9 bases sitting between them. This CDR3 has 13 amino acids. Germline CDR1 is KGHSH and CDR2 is LQKENI. The CDR3 region is CASSPEGTYGYTF. In DNA, the CDR3 is TGTGCCAGCTCACCGGAAGGTACCTATGGCTACACCTTC.

Remarks on this clonotype: This may stem from a read error, because a much larger clone lies one nucleotide away. The rearrangement uses TRBV7-8 and TRBJ1-1, with D uncertain. This CDR3 has 14 amino acids. Germline CDR1 is SGHVS and CDR2 is FQNEAQ. Trimming removed 4 bases at V and 3 bases at J, with 12 bases between. As DNA, the CDR3 is TGTGCCAGCAGCTATGGACCCCCGGACACTGAAGCTTTCTTT. Translation gives CASSYGPPDTEAFF.

This sequence joins TRBV18 and TRBJ1-1; unclear D gene. The CDR3 extends over 12 amino acids. CDR1 KGHSH and CDR2 LQKENI come from the germline V gene. V was clipped by 5 bases and J by 7 bases, with 11 bases between them. The CDR3 spells CASSDRGGEAFF. Written as DNA, the CDR3 is TGTGCCAGCTCAGACCGAGGTGGTGAAGCTTTCTTT.

The chain has TRBV4-2 and TRBJ2-7; TRBD1 aligns across 10 bases. V lost 0 bases and J lost 7; bases outside the gene matches: 9. Germline V gene lookup returns CDR1 LGHNA and CDR2 YNFKEQ. The CDR3 is 16 residues long. The CDR3 here is CASSQDLGTGVWEQYF. In DNA, the CDR3 is TGTGCCAGCAGCCAAGATCTCGGGACAGGGGTATGGGAGCAGTACTTC.

V usage is TRBV11-3 and J usage is TRBJ2-1; D possibly corresponds to TRBD1 (5 bases). The ends were cut back, 1 base at V and 10 bases at J, with 17 bases in the middle. Germline V gives CDR1 SGHNT, CDR2 YENEEA. CDR3 length equals 15 residues. The DNA for the CDR3 is TGTGCCAGCAGCTTAGGTGGGATTGGGGCTCGGGAGCAGTTCTTC. As protein: CASSLGGIGAREQFF.